This T cell receptor beta chain was profiled in a study of blood T cell repertoires in COVID-19 (dated by TCRdb to 2020 to 2021). Looking at the study overall: Samples from collaborators originated in the United States, Italy and Spain and spanned both the acute and convalescent phases of COVID-19. Sample metadata almost always included a de-identified subject ID, COVID-19 status, age in years and sex. The dataset comprised deeply sampled blood TCRbeta repertoires from subjects exposed to, actively infected with, or recovered from COVID-19. Where HLA class I and class II types were available, the types were taken from metadata supplied by the sample provider, not from assay-based typing. The samples were drawn from two sources: the first 160 participants of the ongoing ImmuneRACE study, and 1,200 or so subjects contributed by 6 global collaborators. The prospective study material was composed of cDNA or gDNA derived from T cells, B-cell-depleted T cells, or PBMCs. The repertoires were released in a freely available public database meant as a resource for research on the immune response to SARS-CoV-2.

CDR1 and CDR2 (MNHEY, SMNVEV) derive from the germline V gene (reference sequence). The CDR3 spans 14 residues, from the cysteine through the phenylalanine. Only the CDR3 portion is preserved as DNA: 42 bases, with reading frame beginning at the first base. Germline trimming: 2 bases from V, 2 bases from J; junction bases outside gene matches: 2. The study at large found these results: The quantity of clinical and demographic metadata differed by source and by participant and was supplied without curation.

Details on this clone: The antigen this receptor binds is unknown. No clone much larger than this one lies a single base away; base qualities are absent.

In the prospective study, participants were roughly 18 to 95 years old, resided in about two dozen geographic areas of the United States, and were enrolled through a virtual design. In the prospective study, participants were assigned to cohorts based on the clinical history participants reported in a screening survey and a study questionnaire. For ImmuneRACE Cohort 3, a participant was defined as recovered based on two consecutive negative NP/OP PCR tests, clearance by a healthcare professional, or resolution of symptoms. In the prospective study, mobile phlebotomists collected whole blood, serum and a nasopharyngeal or oropharyngeal swab from each participant. Prospective study participants could optionally give additional blood draws and questionnaires over a roughly two-month period. Before DNA extraction, blood samples from the prospective study were shipped at room temperature or frozen.

TCRbeta CDR3 regions were amplified from genomic DNA using the immunoSEQ Assay, a bias-controlled multiplex PCR. From the authors' description of their analysis: Nucleated cell counts per sample were estimated from amplification of reference gene primers within the assay. To quantify the absolute abundance of each unique TCRbeta CDR3 rearrangement, sequence reads were collapsed and filtered. For each sample, productive Simpson clonality was calculated as the square root of Simpson's diversity index over productive rearrangements. TCRdb obtained this table from immuneACCESS and retained in-frame rearrangements with V and J assigned. These tables miss some clones; where compared with another copy, unresolved V genes account for less than half of the shortfall, and the remainder is unexplained. Clone size and V and J calls were adopted from that table, with D and trimming inferred from the DNA. For this sample the table gives some 330,000 clones, of which under 95% were detected only once. The ten largest clones take up under 20% of the sample.

The sequence links TRBV27 to TRBJ1-1; TRBD1 aligns with 7 central bases. The sequencing sample was made of PBMCs or T cells enriched from blood (not recorded which). This clonotype was obtained from a woman younger than 45 who had recovered from COVID-19. The DNA sequence follows: TGTGCCAGCAGTTTAGGGACAGCTAACACTGAAGCTTTCTTT. It translates as CASSLGTANTEAFF.